This TCR beta chain was recorded in a study of blood T cell repertoires in COVID-19. Study-wide context: The cDNA or gDNA used as material had been derived from T cells, B-cell-depleted T cells, or PBMCs.

This table comes from immunoSEQ multiplex PCR, and its TCRdb copy is limited to in-frame clones, with some not included. The sample has fewer than 200,000 clones, approximately 83% seen once. CDR1 is LNHDA, CDR2 SQIVND, per germline (reference sequence). The CDR3 contains 14 residues. Trimming pared 2 bases from V and 3 bases from J, leaving 8 bases between. The V call is TRBV19, the J call TRBJ1-5; the D is unclear. The receptor's source is a man aged 70-80 years with active or convalescent COVID-19. Sequencing was performed on peripheral blood. The CDR3 bases are TGTGCCAGTAGTATATGGCGGATCAATCAGCCCCAGCATTTT. This gives the protein CASSIWRINQPQHF.